This record covers a single T cell receptor beta chain. The sample holds many counts of this clonotype. Its cognate antigen has yet to be identified. It has no much larger one-base neighbor in the sample; base qualities were not kept. Amplification of TCR beta CDR3 regions was carried out from RNA transcripts. The TCR CDR3 was subjected to a first round of RT-PCR using the HTBI primer set and the Qiagen OneStep RT-PCR kit. The libraries were constructed in a second round of multiplex PCR and then size-selected and purified. Libraries were sequenced paired-end with 100 bp reads on an Illumina HiSeq2000. As for the authors' bioinformatics: SOAPnuke was used to process the raw data, removing reads that contained adapters or uncalled bases, had a mean Phred below 15, or lacked an exact match to the constant primer or identifier. High-quality paired reads were merged with COPE v1.2.5, and unique nucleotide sequences were defined as clonotypes. MiTCR v1.1 was used to align the clonotypes against IMGT TRBV, TRBD and TRBJ reference segments. Only V-J combinations with frequency above 0.0001, covering 99% to 99.2% of repertoires, were analysed. A TCS score was defined as the ratio between F50 (clonal expansion) and ExV (chaos), using BLOSUM62-based TCRdist between CDR3 peptides within each V-J. Welch's t-statistics and random forest reduced 514 V-J features to fewer than 15, which were used in a naive Bayes classifier (R e1071). TCRdb reanalyzed the raw reads on its own, using fastp at Q25 for trimming and MiXCR for clone calling, and kept in-frame beta chains. Each entry is one CDR3 protein sequence, shown with its most common DNA and genes. Clone size and V and J calls follow TCRdb, not the original study. For this sample the table gives about 740,000 distinct CDR3 sequences, of which less than 15% were detected only once. The top ten hold roughly 10% of the sample.

The sample belongs to a study of T cells in Graves' hyperthyroidism and ophthalmopathy (dated by TCRdb to between 2018 and 2020). Broadly, across the study: Peripheral blood was collected at initial diagnosis, before any treatment. In addition, the study compared T-cell repertoires in thyroid tissue and in blood from roughly 6 Graves' hyperthyroidism patients. Whether ophthalmopathy could be predicted prospectively was tested in an independent validation cohort made up of roughly 20 hyperthyroidism patients plus 17 patients who later progressed to ophthalmopathy. The paper reports TCR Vbeta CDR3 sequencing of approximately 130 peripheral blood samples: 43 ophthalmopathy, around 80 hyperthyroidism and approximately 17 progressor patients. Once sampling was done, hyperthyroidism patients were given methimazole at a starting dose of 30 mg daily, whereas ophthalmopathy patients were given high-dose intravenous methylprednisolone. For training and testing, the 80 to 100 patients in the discovery cohort were randomly divided in a 7:3 ratio. TCR V-J signatures able to tell the groups apart were searched for in a discovery cohort of some 97 patients, of whom roughly 42 had Graves' ophthalmopathy and about 60 had stable Graves' hyperthyroidism. The study at large found these results: Ophthalmopathy was separated from stable hyperthyroidism by a 13 V-J signature model, with approximately 89% sensitivity and just over 81% specificity obtained in cross-validation and 80%/75% obtained in testing. No statistical method was used to set the sample size in advance, and investigators knew the group allocation. In validation, the model predicted progression to ophthalmopathy a median of approximately 6.6 months before onset, with roughly 70% sensitivity and 72.22% specificity. Most expanded thyroid clonotypes (frequency above 0.001) were also detected in blood, suggesting blood repertoires may reflect thyroid immune responses.

Stable Graves' hyperthyroidism was defined as the absence of progression to ophthalmopathy over 18 months of follow-up. Hyperthyroidism patients were newly diagnosed, with disease duration under 2 months, and aged 18 to 65 years. Any patient with an uncontrolled infection, another autoimmune disease, pregnancy or lactation was excluded. Diagnoses were established on the basis of clinical symptoms, serum thyroxine and TRAb, thyroid ultrasound, and orbital computed tomography. Ficoll-Paque density gradient centrifugation was used to isolate PBMCs from approximately 11 ml of fresh peripheral blood. Trizol reagent was used to extract total RNA, and RNA quality was then checked on an Agilent 2100 Bioanalyzer. At the junction V is shortened by 0 bases and J by 1 base, with 4 bases in between. Reading from cysteine to phenylalanine, the CDR3 counts 15 amino acids. The read is trimmed to its CDR3 DNA, 45 bases read in frame from base 1. For CDR1 and CDR2, the germline V gene lists MNHEY and SVGEGT.

Sample: blood. The V gene is TRBV6-2 or TRBV6-3 and the J gene is TRBJ2-6; the D gene identity is not certain. This receptor was obtained from a woman aged 18-30 years with Graves' hyperthyroidism. The CDR3 reads CASSYSGSGANVLTF. In nucleotide form, the sequence is TGTGCCAGCAGTTACTCGGGTTCTGGGGCCAACGTCCTGACTTTC.